This T cell receptor beta chain was observed in a study of T-cell memory formation after mild COVID-19 (dated by TCRdb to about 2021). For context, the study as a whole: TCR sequence clusters from the two donors were found to be largely donor specific. T-cell clones expanding and contracting after mild COVID-19 in a couple of donors were tracked by longitudinal TCRalpha and TCRbeta repertoire sequencing. The cohort was made up of two young adult volunteers, one female and one male, who were previously healthy.

The listed sequencing device is Illumina NovaSeq 6000. TCRalpha and TCRbeta cDNA libraries were built by 5'RACE with constant-segment primers, adding sample barcodes and unique molecular identifiers. RNA was extracted from every sample with Trizol reagent. Libraries were amplified in two PCR steps, with a second sample barcode and Illumina TruSeq adapters added in the second step. Sequencing of the libraries was done on an Illumina NovaSeq, producing 2 x 150 bp paired-end reads. The authors' pipeline ran thus. The reads were demultiplexed and collapsed into UMI-guided consensus sequences using migec v1.2.7. Using mixcr v2.1.11, UMI consensuses were aligned to TRA and TRB V and J templates and then assembled into clonotypes. A clonotype was counted as expanded or contracted only if both edgeR and NoisET called the change significant, with noise models trained on biological replicates. For edgeR calls, the cutoffs were a false discovery rate-adjusted p below 0.01 and a log2 fold-change threshold of 1. As an exploratory analysis of dynamics, PCA with hierarchical clustering was applied to max-normalized trajectories of the 1000 most abundant clonotypes. Each responding clone was given a CD4 or CD8 phenotype based on the CD4+ and CD8+ repertoires, which had been sequenced separately. The public sequencing data were trimmed at Q25 with fastp and processed into clonotypes with MiXCR by TCRdb, which kept only in-frame beta chains. Every entry covers one CDR3 protein and lists the most common genes and DNA from its rows. The V and J calls were not made by the authors but by TCRdb's processing. The sample table lists around 80,000 distinct CDR3 sequences, roughly 13% of them with a count of one. Of the sample, less than 45% is held by the ten largest clones.

This clonotype was seen a handful of times. Its binding antigen is unknown. No much larger clone is present one base from it, and per-base qualities are unavailable. According to the germline V gene, CDR1 reads SGDLS and CDR2 reads YYNGEE. The CDR3 goes from the cysteine to the phenylalanine over 15 residues. Only CDR3 DNA is held: 45 bases, read in frame from base 1. Deletion took 1 base off V and 2 bases off J, with a span of 10 bases between the germline ends. PBMCs were isolated by Ficoll-Paque density gradient centrifugation. Study-wide conclusions, independent of this receptor: From day 15 to 85, contracting clones showed balanced CD4/CD8 phenotypes, whereas a second wave of clones that expanded from day 15 to 37 leaned towards CD4+. Only two mild cases were covered in the study, and larger cohorts including severe cases with pre-infection samples were considered necessary. Contracting CD4+ clones appeared mostly in the CM and EM memory subsets, whereas CD8+ clones were enriched in EMRA. The second-wave clones that peaked on day 37 were not confirmed to be SARS-CoV-2 specific. Some responding clones were detected in pre-infection memory, which suggested that pre-existing cross-reactive memory T cells had joined the SARS-CoV-2 response.

The chain couples TRBV9 to TRBJ2-1; no D gene can be assigned with confidence. Material: PBMCs or a T cell subset sorted from them (not recorded which). The clonotype was recovered from a man younger than 35 who had mild COVID-19 (a few samples of this study predate the infection). The sample titles of this study are shuffled in the database, so cell type and time point are left out; the donor was told from shared clones. The base sequence is TGTGCCAGCAGCGTAAGGCTCCCCCCCTACAATGAGCAGTTCTTC. Translated, this gives CASSVRLPPYNEQFF.